This TCR beta chain originates from a study of blood T cell repertoires in COVID-19 (dated by TCRdb to the early 2020s). Some background on the complete study: Collaborator samples came from the United States, Italy and Spain and covered acute and convalescent phases of COVID-19. The material from the prospective study consisted of cDNA or gDNA derived from T cells, B-cell-depleted T cells, or PBMCs. Subjects who had been exposed to COVID-19, were actively infected with it, or had recovered from it provided the deeply sampled blood TCRbeta repertoires that made up the dataset. The repertoires were released in a freely available public database meant as a resource for research on the immune response to SARS-CoV-2. The samples were drawn from the first 160 participants of the ongoing ImmuneRACE study and from more than 1,000 subjects provided by 6 global collaborators. Nearly every sample came with metadata listing a de-identified subject ID, COVID-19 status, age in years and sex. Where HLA class I and class II types were available, the types were taken from metadata supplied by the sample provider, not from assay-based typing.

This clone was observed once. Its antigen is still unknown. Per-base quality was not reported, and no clone a single base away is much larger than it. The germline V gene (reference sequence) specifies SGHKS as CDR1 and YYEKEE as CDR2. Taken from cysteine to phenylalanine, the CDR3 has 13 residues. The entry retains the CDR3 DNA only, 39 bases that are in frame from base 1. V sheds 4 bases and J sheds 6 bases, leaving 12 bases between their ends. Samples from volunteer blood donors who had recovered from COVID-19 were contributed by a second Seattle source. The collaborating institutions used their own protocols to collect whole blood in K2EDTA tubes. For TCRbeta analysis, collaborators shipped samples as frozen whole blood, isolated PBMCs, or DNA extracted from either of those sample types. The immunoSEQ Assay, a bias-controlled multiplex PCR, was used to amplify TCRbeta CDR3 regions from genomic DNA. The original pipeline was this. Within the assay, amplification of reference gene primers was used to estimate how many nucleated cells each sample contained. Sequence reads were collapsed and filtered to measure the absolute abundance of every unique TCRbeta CDR3 rearrangement. Productive Simpson clonality was computed per sample as the square root of Simpson's diversity index over productive rearrangements. The clones in this table, taken by TCRdb from immuneACCESS, are in-frame only. Not every clone is retained; where verified, under half of the shortfall comes from an unresolved V gene, and the cause of the rest is unknown. V, J and clone size are taken as reported in that table, and D and trimming were inferred from the DNA itself. The sample yields approximately 150,000 clones; roughly 87% were counted once. Less than 5% of the sample goes to the ten largest clones.

General conclusions and limits of the study: How much clinical and demographic metadata was included differed by source and by participant, and the metadata was provided uncurated.

Material: peripheral blood. The sequence came from a woman in her sixties or seventies who had recovered from COVID-19. Recombination connected TRBV5-5 to TRBJ2-3; TRBD2 is a weak D gene call, 6 bases matching. The CDR3 reads CASSRDSFDTQYF. Read as DNA, the sequence is TGTGCCAGCAGCCGGGACTCTTTCGATACGCAGTATTTT.